The 25 T cell receptor beta chains below were found in one sample sequenced in a study of cytomegalovirus exposure and HLA in healthy donors. Both 60 Vbeta primers and 13 Jbeta primers went into the PCR. Generated by immunoSEQ multiplex PCR, the TCRdb table keeps only in-frame clones and is missing some. The data contain roughly 130,000 clones, around 70% of them singletons. Sequenced material: PBMCs. These receptors were collected from a man aged 25 to 40 in good health and CMV-seropositive.

The gene calls are TRBV14 and TRBJ2-3, with D perhaps TRBD2 (6 bases). The germline V gene has CDR1 SGHDN and CDR2 FVKESK. The CDR3 loop spans 14 amino acids. The V and J ends lost 1 base and 4 bases respectively, with 9 bases between them. DNA of the CDR3: TGTGCCAGCAGCCAAGCGGGAGTAGCAGATACGCAGTATTTT. Translated: CASSQAGVADTQYF.

This sequence joins TRBV13 and TRBJ2-1, with D perhaps TRBD2 (5 bases). Germline CDR1 reads PRHDT; CDR2 reads FYEKMQ (reference sequence). V was cut by 0 bases and J by 14 bases, with 17 bases left in between. The length of the CDR3 is 14 residues. CDR3 coding DNA: TGTGCCAGCAGCTTAGGCCAACCTAGCCACGGAGAGTTCTTC. Its translation: CASSLGQPSHGEFF.

The CDR3 reads CASSFLATTDTQYF. The CDR3 coding sequence is TGTGCCAGCAGTTTTCTAGCGACCACAGATACGCAGTATTTT. The chain joins TRBV28 to TRBJ2-3; maybe TRBD2 (6 bases). V was cut by 3 bases and J by 2 bases, with 9 bases left in between. The CDR3 has 14 residues. Looked up from germline, CDR1 is MDHEN and CDR2 is SYDVKM.

Regarding this clone: Since the CDR3 does not end with the conserved phenylalanine or tryptophan, this likely comes from a read error. The V call is TRBV15, the J call TRBJ2-7; 8 bases fit TRBD2. Germline trimming cut 5 bases from V and 3 bases from J; bases unmatched to any gene: 6. The CDR3 length is 14 residues. Germline V gene sequence: CDR1 LNHNV, CDR2 YYDKDF (reference sequence). The CDR3 protein is CATSPTLADYEQYL. The CDR3 DNA sequence: TGTGCCACCAGCCCCACACTAGCGGACTACGAGCAGTACCTC.

This rearrangement joins TRBV19 to TRBJ2-7; D gene uncertain. The V gene's germline CDR1 is LNHDA and CDR2 SQIVND (reference sequence). This CDR3 is built from 13 residues. Trimming took off 0 bases at V and 5 bases at J, with 8 bases between the two ends. CDR3 region: CASSIDREDEQYF. In DNA form, the CDR3 reads TGTGCCAGTAGTATAGATCGTGAGGACGAGCAGTACTTC.

The rearrangement links TRBV11-3 to TRBJ2-1, with 9 bases lining up with TRBD2. This CDR3 has 15 amino acids. V lost 0 bases to trimming and J lost 7 bases; unmatched junction nucleotides: 4. The germline gives CDR1 SGHNT, CDR2 YENEEA. CDR3 residues: CASSLEREGRNEQFF. As DNA, the CDR3 is TGTGCCAGCAGCTTAGAGCGGGAGGGCCGGAATGAGCAGTTCTTC.

This clone turned up a few times. V and J are TRBV6-1 and TRBJ1-2; TRBD1 is a possible D gene (5 bases). Trimming took 4 bases from V and 3 from J, leaving 15 bases between them. This CDR3 contains 15 residues. Germline assignment: CDR1 MNHNS and CDR2 SASEGT. The CDR3 reads CASSGGTAGDYGYTF. CDR3 nucleotides: TGTGCCAGCAGTGGAGGGACGGCGGGGGACTATGGCTACACCTTC.

This clone was detected a few times. V gene TRBV28 combines with J gene TRBJ1-1; 7 positions match TRBD1. The CDR3 sequence is 15 residues long. CDR1 and CDR2 from the germline V gene are MDHEN and SYDVKM. V shed 6 bases and J 6 bases; nucleotides not matched to a gene: 13. CDR3 residues: CASSPLGPGGAEAFF. The CDR3 coding sequence is TGTGCCAGCAGCCCACTCGGGCCAGGGGGAGCTGAAGCTTTCTTT.

This clone appeared once. The genes are TRBV7-3 and TRBJ2-1; 10 bases agree with TRBD2. Germline V gives CDR1 SGHTA, CDR2 FQGTGA. J was trimmed by 6 bases and V by 5 bases; bases with no gene match: 7. The CDR3 is 15 amino acids. Here the CDR3 DNA reads TGTGCCAGCAGCCTTAGCGGGAGGAGCCCCAATGAGCAGTTCTTC. It codes for CASSLSGRSPNEQFF.

The chain couples TRBV4-1 to TRBJ1-2, with D perhaps TRBD1 (6 bases). This CDR3 is built from 14 residues. Germline CDR1 and CDR2: MGHRA and YSYEKL. The ends were cut back, 7 bases at V and 7 bases at J, with 19 bases in the middle. CDR3 in amino acids: CASNFAGGLPGYTF. For the CDR3, the DNA is TGCGCCAGCAATTTCGCCGGGGGGCTCCCTGGCTACACCTTC.

The V and J genes are TRBV4-3 and TRBJ2-1, with D hard to call. Trimming pared 0 bases from V and 6 bases from J, leaving 9 bases between. CDR1 LGHNA and CDR2 YSLEER come from the germline V gene. This CDR3 spans 14 amino acids. The CDR3 sequence is CASSQESLGNEQFF. The CDR3 bases are TGCGCCAGCAGCCAAGAATCGCTCGGCAATGAGCAGTTCTTC.

This clone was seen a handful of times. This chain links TRBV7-8 with TRBJ2-5; 7 bases line up with TRBD2. Trimming removed 7 bases from V and 7 bases from J; junction bases left unmatched: 3. The length of the CDR3 is 11 residues. Germline lookup yields CDR1 SGHVS and CDR2 FQNEAQ. DNA of the CDR3: TGTGCCAGCACCGGGGGGAGGACCCAGTACTTC. Encoded protein: CASTGGRTQYF.

This clone was detected a few times. The chain couples TRBV11-2 to TRBJ1-1; no clear D. V was pared by 5 bases and J by 5 bases, with 12 bases between. The CDR3 totals 13 residues. Per germline, CDR1 SGHAT and CDR2 FQNNGV. The CDR3, as DNA: TGTGCCAGCAGCCCTTTAAGAGGGACTGAAGCTTTCTTT. Amino acid sequence: CASSPLRGTEAFF.

This clone occurred a few times. The rearrangement uses TRBV5-6 and TRBJ2-2; D may be TRBD2 (6 bases). Trimming pared 0 bases from V and 1 base from J, leaving 10 bases between. CDR1 and CDR2 from the germline V gene are SGHDT and YYEEEE. CDR3 length equals 16 residues. The CDR3 DNA sequence: TGTGCCAGCAGCTTGGACGAGCGGGTGAACACCGGGGAGCTGTTTTTT. This sequence encodes CASSLDERVNTGELFF.

V and J are TRBV5-6 and TRBJ1-5; D is perhaps TRBD1 (5 bases). Trimming left V 5 bases short and J 5 bases short, with 8 bases between. The CDR3 has 12 amino acids. CDR1 and CDR2 (germline): SGHDT, YYEEEE. Here the CDR3 reads CASSLQDQPQHF. The CDR3 DNA sequence: TGTGCCAGCAGTCTACAGGATCAGCCCCAGCATTTT.

The V gene is TRBV5-1, the J gene TRBJ2-1, with 8 bases identical to TRBD1. CDR3 length: 16 amino acids. V was pared by 4 bases and J by 1 base, with 7 bases of the junction left unmatched. CDR1 and CDR2 from the germline V gene are SGHRS and YFSETQ. The CDR3 region is CASSPQGAESYNEQFF. For the CDR3, the DNA is TGCGCCAGCAGCCCGCAGGGGGCGGAATCCTACAATGAGCAGTTCTTC.

This clone was seen a handful of times. The genes are TRBV10-2 and TRBJ1-1, with 9 bases that match TRBD1. V trimming: 7 bases; J trimming: 2 bases; junction bases outside the gene matches: 14. The CDR3 has 17 residues. The germline V gene has CDR1 WSHSY and CDR2 SAAADI. CDR3 residues: CASTPRRNRGLNTEAFF. CDR3 sequence (DNA): TGCGCCAGCACCCCGAGGCGGAACAGGGGGCTTAACACTGAAGCTTTCTTT.

The chain couples TRBV28 to TRBJ1-3, with a weak D call TRBD1 (6 bases). The V end was cut by 5 bases, the J end by 3 bases, with 11 bases between. The CDR3 consists of 14 residues. Per germline, CDR1 MDHEN and CDR2 SYDVKM. The CDR3 loop reads CASSPGVYGNTIYF. Written as DNA, the CDR3 is TGTGCCAGCAGTCCAGGGGTCTATGGAAACACCATATATTTT.

This clone occurred a few times. The CDR3 nucleotides are TGTGCCAGCTCCCGGACAGGGCCTGGGGCCAACGTCCTGACTTTC. Amino acid sequence: CASSRTGPGANVLTF. V gene TRBV18 combines with J gene TRBJ2-6; 8 positions agree with TRBD1. Germline CDR1 KGHSH, CDR2 LQKENI. V dropped 6 bases and J dropped 2; count of bases not matched to a gene: 3. This CDR3 contains 15 residues.

This chain joins TRBV4-3 and TRBJ1-3; D not certain. CDR1 is LGHNA, CDR2 YSLEER, per germline. The CDR3 loop spans 17 amino acids. Trimming removed 0 bases from V and 2 bases from J, with 14 bases in between. CDR3 DNA: TGCGCCAGCAGCCAAGATCCCTGGGCAGGCACTGGAAACACCATATATTTT. Its translation is CASSQDPWAGTGNTIYF.

This clone has a single count. The rearrangement uses TRBV14 and TRBJ2-5; a weak D match, TRBD2 (6 bases). V was pared by 4 bases and J by 0 bases, with 15 bases between. The germline gives CDR1 SGHDN, CDR2 FVKESK. The CDR3 is made up of 16 amino acids. The CDR3 protein is CASSPQGLPNQETQYF. CDR3 nucleotide sequence: TGTGCCAGCAGCCCCCAAGGACTACCGAACCAAGAGACCCAGTACTTC.

V usage is TRBV7-3 and J usage is TRBJ1-2, with D perhaps TRBD1 (5 bases). Per the germline V gene, CDR1 is SGHTA and CDR2 is FQGTGA. Trimming took 4 bases from V and 8 from J, leaving 14 bases between them. The CDR3 is 13 amino acids. CDR3 in amino acids: CASSSTGGGGYTF. In DNA, the CDR3 is TGTGCCAGCAGCTCTACTGGGGGAGGGGGCTACACCTTC.

This clone occurred a few times. The V call is TRBV7-2, the J call TRBJ2-1, with TRBD1 matching over 7 bases. The CDR3 has 16 amino acids. Per germline, CDR1 SGHTA and CDR2 FQGNSA. Trimming cost V 4 bases and J 2 bases; bases outside gene matches: 8. The DNA for the CDR3 is TGTGCCAGCAGCTCATCCCGGGACAGTCCCTACAATGAGCAGTTCTTC. It is translated as CASSSSRDSPYNEQFF.

The chain combines TRBV28 with TRBJ2-6; TRBD1 matches 9 bases. V trimming: 10 bases; J trimming: 1 base; junction bases outside the gene matches: 8. This CDR3 region has 16 residues. Germline CDR1 and CDR2: MDHEN and SYDVKM. The CDR3 DNA follows: TGTGCCACGTGGACAGGGGACTTATCTGGGGCCAACGTCCTGACTTTC. This codes for CATWTGDLSGANVLTF.

The chain uses TRBV6-6 and TRBJ2-2; D is undetermined. V lost 4 bases, J lost 2 bases, and 5 bases lay in between. Germline V gene sequence: CDR1 MNHNY, CDR2 SVGAGI (reference sequence). This CDR3 is built from 13 residues. The CDR3 sequence is CASSSSNTGELFF. CDR3 nucleotides: TGTGCCAGCAGTTCCAGTAACACCGGGGAGCTGTTTTTT.